The clone carrying this TCR beta chain has a count of ten or more. Patients had received no treatment of any kind before thyroid surgery. TCRdb reanalyzed the PCR reads via MiXCR. The sample includes 20,000 or so clones, roughly 10% of them seen just once. From germline, CDR1 is SGHTA and CDR2 FQGNSA. The CDR3 is 14 amino acids. The V gene lost 3 bases and the J gene lost 1 base, with 9 bases spanning the gap. This sample is drawn from a study of metastatic and nonmetastatic thyroid tumors. The chain recombines TRBV7-2 with TRBJ1-2; no reliable D call. The sequencing sample was made of blood. The receptor was derived from a female donor with papillary thyroid cancer or a benign thyroid nodule (not recorded which). Some clones in this sample may be carry-over from other donors' samples. CDR3 bases: TGTGCCAGCAGCTTGCTCGAGGTTAACTATGGCTACACCTTC. Translated, it gives CASSLLEVNYGYTF.